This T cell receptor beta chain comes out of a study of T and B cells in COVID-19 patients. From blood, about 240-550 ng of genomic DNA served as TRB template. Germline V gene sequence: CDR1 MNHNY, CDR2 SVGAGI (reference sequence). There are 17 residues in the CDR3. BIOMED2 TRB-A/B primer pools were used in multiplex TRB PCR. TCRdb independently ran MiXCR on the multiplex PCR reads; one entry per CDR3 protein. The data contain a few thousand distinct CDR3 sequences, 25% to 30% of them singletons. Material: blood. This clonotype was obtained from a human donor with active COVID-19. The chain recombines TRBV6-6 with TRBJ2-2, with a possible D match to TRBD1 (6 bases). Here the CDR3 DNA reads TGTGTTAGCAGTTACTCCCCGGGACATTTGAACACCGGGGAGCTGTTTTTT. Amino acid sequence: CVSSYSPGHLNTGELFF.